A selection of T cell receptor beta chains follows, all from one sample in a study of OX40 agonist ivuxolimab in advanced cancers. Repertoires were generated with immunoSEQ multiplex PCR, while TCRdb's copy carries only in-frame clones and drops some. The sample records roughly 53,000 clones, roughly 88% being singletons. Sequenced material: CD4+ or CD8+ T cells sorted from blood, taken in a trial of the OX40 agonist ivuxolimab. These receptors were obtained from an adult with an advanced solid tumor such as melanoma, head and neck, liver or kidney cancer. The CDR3 runs from the conserved cysteine through the conserved F or W. D genes are given only for firm matches. Size is stated for part of the rows, as once, few or many counts, or as a class when the clone is expanded.

d_gene	v_gene	j_gene	abundance	CDR3aa	CDR3nt
.	TRBV30	TRBJ1-3	.	CAWAQGPSGNTIYF	TGTGCCTGGGCCCAGGGTCCCTCTGGAAACACCATATATTTT
.	TRBV4-1	TRBJ2-1	.	CASSLRDNRQQFF	TGCGCCAGCAGCTTACGGGACAACCGACAGCAGTTCTTC
.	TRBV6-1	TRBJ2-2	.	CASRDVNTGELFF	TGTGCCAGCCGTGATGTCAACACCGGGGAGCTGTTTTTT
.	TRBV19	TRBJ2-5	.	CASSIGPKETQYF	TGTGCCAGTAGTATAGGTCCAAAAGAGACCCAGTACTTC
TRBD1	TRBV29-1	TRBJ1-5	.	CSVAGGTGDQPQHF	TGCAGCGTTGCAGGGGGGACAGGGGATCAGCCCCAGCATTTT
.	TRBV4-1	TRBJ2-4	.	CASSQSRMGLGNIQYF	TGCGCCAGCAGCCAATCGCGGATGGGGCTCGGGAACATTCAGTACTTC
.	TRBV19	TRBJ1-1	.	CASSMAPTATGVNTEAFF	TGTGCCAGTAGTATGGCCCCAACGGCGACAGGCGTGAACACTGAAGCTTTCTTT
.	TRBV20-1	TRBJ1-1	.	CSAIRGAEAFF	TGCAGTGCTATTAGGGGGGCTGAAGCTTTCTTT
TRBD2	TRBV4-1	TRBJ2-3	.	CASSQAMGGSTDTQYF	TGCGCCAGCAGCCAGGCCATGGGGGGGAGCACAGATACGCAGTATTTT
.	TRBV5-4	TRBJ2-5	.	CASSLVGGGIGETQYF	TGTGCCAGCAGCTTGGTCGGAGGGGGGATCGGTGAGACCCAGTACTTC
.	TRBV5-4	TRBJ1-1	.	CASSLVTEAFF	TGTGCCAGCAGCTTGGTCACTGAAGCTTTCTTT
.	TRBV28	TRBJ2-7	.	CASSVTPRGPYEQYF	TGTGCCAGCAGTGTAACACCCAGGGGCCCCTACGAGCAGTACTTC
TRBD1	TRBV27	TRBJ2-7	.	CASGLKQGNFVEQYF	TGTGCCAGCGGGCTGAAACAGGGGAATTTCGTCGAGCAGTACTTC
.	TRBV7-9	TRBJ2-1	.	CASSSVPEQFF	TGTGCCAGCAGCTCAGTACCTGAGCAGTTCTTC
TRBD2	TRBV5-1	TRBJ2-3	.	CASRTSGGSSTDTQYF	TGCGCCAGCAGGACTAGCGGGGGCAGTAGCACAGATACGCAGTATTTT
.	TRBV5-6	TRBJ1-6	.	CASSLAGRGYWDSPLHF	TGTGCCAGCAGCTTGGCAGGCAGGGGTTATTGGGATTCACCCCTCCACTTT
.	TRBV7-3	TRBJ2-2	.	CASSATGLTGELFF	TGTGCCAGCAGCGCCACAGGGTTGACCGGGGAGCTGTTTTTT
TRBD1	TRBV2	TRBJ2-1	.	CASRLDRAEGNEQFF	TGTGCCAGCAGGCTTGACAGGGCAGAGGGCAATGAGCAGTTCTTC
TRBD2	TRBV9	TRBJ2-1	.	CASSVVSSGPTNEQFF	TGTGCCAGCAGCGTAGTTTCTAGCGGTCCAACCAATGAGCAGTTCTTC
.	TRBV9	TRBJ1-1	.	CASSVVAGTAEAFF	TGTGCCAGCAGCGTAGTCGCGGGGACCGCTGAAGCTTTCTTT
.	TRBV7-9	TRBJ1-6	.	CASSSTVTNSPLHF	TGTGCCAGCAGCTCGACAGTTACCAATTCACCCCTCCACTTT
TRBD1	TRBV7-9	TRBJ2-7	.	CASSGQGYEQYF	TGTGCCAGCAGTGGACAGGGTTACGAGCAGTACTTC
.	TRBV9	TRBJ1-2	.	CASRTGQLPPTF	TGTGCCTCTAGAACCGGACAGCTTCCCCCTACCTTC
.	TRBV27	TRBJ2-7	.	CASSSGKSYEQYF	TGTGCCAGCAGTAGTGGGAAGAGCTACGAGCAGTACTTC
.	TRBV5-1	TRBJ2-3	.	CASSSGAGQADTQYF	TGCGCCAGCAGCTCGGGGGCAGGACAGGCGGATACGCAGTATTTT
TRBD1	TRBV6-5	TRBJ2-7	.	CASSYSNRGSEQYF	TGTGCCAGCAGTTACTCGAACAGGGGGAGCGAGCAGTACTTC
.	TRBV12-5	TRBJ1-1	.	CASGLGGYTEAFF	TGTGCTAGTGGTTTGGGGGGGTACACTGAAGCTTTCTTT
.	TRBV5-6	TRBJ2-7	once	CASSFSNEQYF	TGTGCCAGCAGCTTTAGCAACGAGCAGTACTTC
TRBD1	TRBV11-2	TRBJ2-3	once	CASSLRDRLVDF	TGTGCCAGCAGCCTCCGGGACAGGCTGGTGGATTTT
TRBD1	TRBV2	TRBJ2-1	once	CASSGNRGSYNEQFF	TGTGCCAGCAGTGGGAACAGGGGAAGTTACAATGAGCAGTTCTTC
TRBD2	TRBV6-1	TRBJ2-5	.	CASSEALRAGGGETQYF	TGTGCCAGCAGTGAAGCCCTAAGGGCGGGGGGGGGAGAGACCCAGTACTTC
TRBD2	TRBV7-2	TRBJ2-1	.	CASSLTGLVRQFF	TGTGCCAGCAGCTTAACGGGACTAGTACGGCAGTTCTTC
TRBD2	TRBV6-1	TRBJ2-7	.	CASSETGGRYF	TGTGCCAGCAGTGAGACGGGGGGACGGTACTTC
TRBD2	TRBV7-8	TRBJ2-2	.	CASNRPAAGGYDGELFF	TGTGCCAGCAACCGGCCGGCAGCGGGGGGTTATGACGGGGAGCTGTTTTTT
.	TRBV30	TRBJ1-3	.	CAWTAATLSSGNTIYF	TGTGCCTGGACCGCCGCCACCCTTAGCTCTGGAAACACCATATATTTT
.	TRBV28	TRBJ1-1	.	CASSPLFQNTEAFF	TGTGCCAGCAGTCCCCTATTTCAAAACACTGAAGCTTTCTTT
.	TRBV19	TRBJ2-3	.	CASRDLRGHTDTQYF	TGTGCCAGCAGAGACCTCAGGGGACACACAGATACGCAGTATTTT
TRBD1	TRBV29-1	TRBJ2-5	.	CSVARDRGVPETQYF	TGCAGCGTCGCCCGGGACAGGGGCGTTCCCGAGACCCAGTACTTC
.	TRBV30	TRBJ1-4	once	CAWSGLGREKLFF	TGTGCCTGGAGTGGGCTAGGGCGGGAAAAACTGTTTTTT
.	TRBV4-2	TRBJ2-5	.	CASSQERRAGETQYF	TGTGCCAGCAGCCAAGAACGGAGGGCCGGTGAGACCCAGTACTTC
TRBD1	TRBV28	TRBJ1-5	.	CASRTGTGRGVSNQPQHF	TGTGCCAGCAGAACCGGGACAGGGAGGGGGGTTTCCAATCAGCCCCAGCATTTT
.	TRBV5-1	TRBJ2-7	.	CASSPSSATYEQYF	TGCGCCAGCAGCCCGAGTTCCGCCACCTACGAGCAGTACTTC